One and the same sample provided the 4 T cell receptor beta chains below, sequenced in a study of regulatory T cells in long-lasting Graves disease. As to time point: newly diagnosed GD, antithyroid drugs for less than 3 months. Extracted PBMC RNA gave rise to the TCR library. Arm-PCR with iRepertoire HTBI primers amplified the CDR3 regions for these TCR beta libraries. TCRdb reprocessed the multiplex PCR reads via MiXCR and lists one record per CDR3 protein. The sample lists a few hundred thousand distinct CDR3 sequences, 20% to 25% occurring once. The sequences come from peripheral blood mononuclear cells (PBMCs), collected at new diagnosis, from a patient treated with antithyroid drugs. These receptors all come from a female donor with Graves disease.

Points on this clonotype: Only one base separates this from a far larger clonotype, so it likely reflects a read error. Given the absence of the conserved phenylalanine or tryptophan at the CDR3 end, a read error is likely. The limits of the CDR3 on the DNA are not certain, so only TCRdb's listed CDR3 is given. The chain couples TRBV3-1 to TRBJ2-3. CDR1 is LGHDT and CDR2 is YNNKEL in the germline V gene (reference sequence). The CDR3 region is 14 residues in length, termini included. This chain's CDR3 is CASSQRSEILEQYS.

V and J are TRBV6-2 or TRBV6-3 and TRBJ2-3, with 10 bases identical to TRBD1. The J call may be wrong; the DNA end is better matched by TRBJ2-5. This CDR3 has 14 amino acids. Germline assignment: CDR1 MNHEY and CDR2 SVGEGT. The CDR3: CASIPGQGVRTQYF. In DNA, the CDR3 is TGTGCCAGCATTCCCGGACAGGGGGTGAGGACCCAGTACTTC.

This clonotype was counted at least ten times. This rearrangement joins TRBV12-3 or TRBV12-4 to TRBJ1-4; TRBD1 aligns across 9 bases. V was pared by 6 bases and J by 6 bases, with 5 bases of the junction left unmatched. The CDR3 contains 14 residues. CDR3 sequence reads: CASSLQGAYEKLFF. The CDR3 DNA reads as TGTGCCAGCAGCTTACAGGGGGCGTATGAAAAACTGTTTTTT.

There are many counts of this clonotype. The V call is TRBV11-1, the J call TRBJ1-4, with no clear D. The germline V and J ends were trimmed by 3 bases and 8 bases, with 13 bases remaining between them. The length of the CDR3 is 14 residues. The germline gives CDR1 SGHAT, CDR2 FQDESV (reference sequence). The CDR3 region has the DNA TGTGCCAGCAGCTTCGGCCCCAGGTTCGAAAAACTGTTTTTT. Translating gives CASSFGPRFEKLFF. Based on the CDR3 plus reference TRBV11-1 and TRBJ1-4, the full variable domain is EAEVAQSPRYKITEKSQAVAFWCDPISGHATLYWYRQILGQGPELLVQFQDESVVDDSQLPKDRFSAERLKGVDSTLKIQPAELGDSAMYLCASSFGPRFEKLFFGSGTQLSVL.